Following are 18 T cell receptor beta chains from one sample sequenced in a study of shared clonotypes between healthy human individuals. CD45RO-negative, CCR7-positively selected cells formed the naive CD8 fraction, excluding terminally differentiated effector memory CD45RA+ cells. TCRdb's copy holds only in-frame clones and misses some; the assay was immunoSEQ multiplex PCR. The sample contains around 560,000 clones, approximately 95% of which appear only once. Sequencing was done on a sample of naive CD8+ T cells sorted from blood. These TCRs come from a woman under 40 in good health.

V gene TRBV6-5 combines with J gene TRBJ2-7; D ambiguous. The germline CDR1 and CDR2 sequences are MNHEY and SVGAGI. This CDR3 has 13 residues. Trimming took off 4 bases at V and 5 bases at J, with 12 bases between the two ends. The CDR3 region is CASSLTRLNEQYF. The CDR3 coding sequence is TGTGCCAGCAGTTTGACTCGGCTAAACGAGCAGTACTTC.

V gene TRBV6-1 combines with J gene TRBJ1-1, with D unclear. Trimming removed 1 base at V and 0 bases at J, with 3 bases between. This CDR3 is 13 amino acids long. CDR1 MNHNS and CDR2 SASEGT come from the germline V gene. CDR3 in amino acids: CASSEGMNTEAFF. In DNA, the CDR3 is TGTGCCAGCAGTGAAGGGATGAACACTGAAGCTTTCTTT.

The chain carries TRBV7-9 and TRBJ2-1; tentatively, D is TRBD2 (5 bases). Germline values: CDR1 SEHNR, CDR2 FQNEAQ (reference sequence). The V end was cut by 11 bases, the J end by 8 bases, with 22 bases between. The CDR3 is 14 amino acids. DNA for the CDR3: TGTGCCGAGCAACACGGTAGCGAGCCATATGAGCAGTTCTTC. It translates to CAEQHGSEPYEQFF.

The chain combines TRBV11-3 with TRBJ2-1; TRBD2 is a possible D gene (6 bases). Germline CDR1 reads SGHNT; CDR2 reads YENEEA. The CDR3 is 12 residues long. The V and J ends lost 7 bases and 15 bases respectively, with 19 bases between them. CDR3 loop: CASTPSRERRFF. The CDR3 nucleotides are TGTGCCAGCACACCCTCCCGGGAGAGAAGGTTCTTC. The entire variable domain, with the rest obtained from reference TRBV11-3 and TRBJ2-1, is as follows: EAGVVQSPRYKIIEKKQPVAFWCNPISGHNTLYWYLQNLGQGPELLIRYENEEAVDDSQLPKDRFSAERLKGVDSTLKIQPAELGDSAVYLCASTPSRERRFFGPGTRLTVL.

V is TRBV5-8 and J is TRBJ2-7; D is perhaps TRBD1 (5 bases). The germline V and J ends were trimmed by 3 bases and 1 base, with 8 bases remaining between them. Germline V gives CDR1 SGHTS, CDR2 YDEGEE. The CDR3 length is 13 residues. CDR3 protein: CASSYQGSYEQYF. The CDR3 nucleotides are TGTGCCAGCAGCTACCAGGGTTCCTACGAGCAGTACTTC. The full variable domain, in which reference TRBV5-8 and TRBJ2-7 provide the parts outside the CDR3, is EAGVTQSPTHLIKTRGQQATLRCSPISGHTSVYWYQQALGLGLQFLLWYDEGEERNRGNFPPRFSGRQFPNYSSELNVNALELEDSALYLCASSYQGSYEQYFGPGTRLTVT.

This chain uses TRBV28 with TRBJ2-1; D perhaps matches TRBD1 (6 bases). Trimming pared 5 bases from V and 1 base from J, leaving 12 bases between. CDR3 length: 15 amino acids. Germline assignment: CDR1 MDHEN and CDR2 SYDVKM. DNA for the CDR3: TGTGCCAGCAGTCCACAGGGTGGTTCCTACAATGAGCAGTTCTTC. It yields the protein CASSPQGGSYNEQFF. The full variable domain, in which reference TRBV28 and TRBJ2-1 provide the parts outside the CDR3, is DVKVTQSSRYLVKRTGEKVFLECVQDMDHENMFWYRQDPGLGLRLIYFSYDVKMKEKGDIPEGYSVSREKKERFSLILESASTNQTSMYLCASSPQGGSYNEQFFGPGTRLTVL.

The gene calls are TRBV27 and TRBJ1-5; D perhaps matches TRBD1 (5 bases). This CDR3 region has 12 residues. V was cut by 8 bases and J by 6 bases, with 11 bases left in between. CDR1 is MNHEY and CDR2 is SMNVEV in the germline V gene (reference sequence). CDR3 sequence: CASGHSAQPQHF. Here the CDR3 DNA reads TGTGCCAGCGGACACTCGGCTCAGCCCCAGCATTTT.

This chain links TRBV19 with TRBJ1-4, with D unclear. V was clipped by 2 bases and J by 5 bases, with 12 bases between them. From germline, CDR1 is LNHDA and CDR2 SQIVND (reference sequence). The CDR3 totals 15 residues. In DNA, the CDR3 is TGTGCCAGTAGTATACGATCCGGGCTCAATGAAAAACTGTTTTTT. This translates into CASSIRSGLNEKLFF.

The chain has TRBV4-2 and TRBJ2-7; 7 nucleotides align to TRBD2. V gave up 0 bases and J gave up 5 bases; unmatched junction bases: 16. CDR1 LGHNA and CDR2 YNFKEQ come from the germline V gene. The CDR3 runs to 18 residues. CDR3 residues: CASSQDRWGRALGNEQYF. The CDR3 DNA reads TGTGCCAGCAGCCAAGATAGGTGGGGGAGGGCCTTGGGGAACGAGCAGTACTTC.

This rearrangement joins TRBV27 to TRBJ1-3; TRBD1 aligns across 7 bases. The trim removed 6 bases at V and 4 bases at J, leaving 6 bases unmatched. The CDR3 runs 14 residues. CDR1 and CDR2 (germline): MNHEY, SMNVEV (reference sequence). DNA for the CDR3: TGTGCCAGCAGCCCAGACAGGGAAGGAAACACCATATATTTT. This encodes CASSPDREGNTIYF.

CDR3 protein: CASSQVSGSDSPLHF. The CDR3 DNA sequence: TGCGCCAGCAGCCAAGTATCGGGGAGCGATTCACCCCTCCACTTT. The chain has TRBV4-1 and TRBJ1-6; D uncertain. This CDR3 is built from 15 residues. With 1 base removed from V and 8 bases from J, the gap between germline ends came to 12 bases. Germline loops: CDR1 MGHRA, CDR2 YSYEKL.

This chain links TRBV27 with TRBJ2-1; 9 bases agree with TRBD2. J was trimmed by 8 bases and V by 3 bases; bases with no gene match: 8. This CDR3 has 15 residues. CDR1 MNHEY and CDR2 SMNVEV come from the germline V gene (reference sequence). CDR3 region: CASSFPSGTTDEQFF. The CDR3 DNA sequence: TGTGCCAGCAGTTTCCCTAGCGGGACCACGGATGAGCAGTTCTTC.

J is TRBJ1-2 and V is TRBV27, with no clear D. The CDR3 has 11 residues. Germline loops: CDR1 MNHEY, CDR2 SMNVEV (reference sequence). Trimming took 8 bases from V and 7 from J, leaving 11 bases between them. The CDR3 DNA follows: TGTGCCAGCGGGGAGCGGTTTGGCTACACCTTC. Translation gives CASGERFGYTF.

The J gene is TRBJ1-1, the V gene TRBV4-1, with 7 nucleotides matching TRBD1. This CDR3 region has 14 residues. Germline-derived CDR1 and CDR2 are MGHRA and YSYEKL. V was pared by 4 bases and J by 2 bases, with 4 bases of the junction left unmatched. The CDR3 region is CASSLWDSNTEAFF. CDR3 in DNA: TGCGCCAGCAGCCTATGGGACAGCAACACTGAAGCTTTCTTT.

The chain is built from TRBV11-2 and TRBJ2-1; D perhaps matches TRBD2 (5 bases). The CDR3 sequence is 14 residues long. CDR1 is SGHAT and CDR2 is FQNNGV in the germline V gene. V was trimmed by 0 bases and J by 8 bases, leaving 11 bases between them. The CDR3 region is CASSLDPAGHEQFF. The CDR3 coding sequence is TGTGCCAGCAGCTTAGATCCCGCGGGCCATGAGCAGTTCTTC.

The V and J genes are TRBV7-8 and TRBJ2-3; 8 bases fit TRBD2. Trimming took 3 bases from V and 0 from J; bases not matched to a gene: 2. The CDR3 length is 15 residues. CDR1 is SGHVS, CDR2 FQNEAQ, per germline. In DNA form, the CDR3 reads TGTGCCAGCAGCTTGCTAGCGGGTAGCACAGATACGCAGTATTTT. It codes for CASSLLAGSTDTQYF.

This clone was seen a single time. The chain uses TRBV6-5 and TRBJ2-3; D remains unclear. Trimming took 4 bases from V and 6 from J, leaving 17 bases between them. There are 15 residues in the CDR3. CDR1 and CDR2 (germline): MNHEY, SVGAGI. The CDR3 reads CASSSAPGGMDTQYF. CDR3 nucleotides: TGTGCCAGCAGTTCAGCACCGGGCGGTATGGATACGCAGTATTTT.

The J gene is TRBJ1-3, the V gene TRBV7-9, with D perhaps matching TRBD1 (5 bases). Trimming took 2 bases from V and 2 from J, leaving 13 bases between them. Per the germline V gene, CDR1 is SEHNR and CDR2 is FQNEAQ (reference sequence). This CDR3 comprises 16 residues. CDR3 DNA sequence: TGTGCCAGCAGCTTAACCGCGGGACTTCCTGGAAACACCATATATTTT. It specifies CASSLTAGLPGNTIYF.